Each of the 20 T cell receptor beta chains below was sequenced from the same sample in a study of T cells after yellow fever vaccination. A single record per CDR3 protein comes from TCRdb applying MiXCR to the 5' RACE reads. Among about 73,000 distinct CDR3 sequences listed, around 7% were seen once. The source was CD8+ T cells sorted from PBMCs, collected on the day of the yellow fever booster vaccination. All receptors derive from a man aged 30-40 years who received the YFV17D yellow fever vaccine.

This sequence joins TRBV7-9 and TRBJ2-7; D is ambiguous. The CDR3 is made up of 13 amino acids. Trimming left V 5 bases short and J 2 bases short, with 10 bases between. CDR1 SEHNR and CDR2 FQNEAQ come from the germline V gene (reference sequence). This chain's CDR3 is CASSPDGAYEQYF. As DNA, the CDR3 is TGTGCCAGCAGCCCCGACGGAGCCTACGAGCAGTACTTC.

This clonotype showed up just a few times. The chain couples TRBV10-2 to TRBJ2-1; D might be TRBD1 (6 bases). With 4 bases removed from V and 4 bases from J, the gap between germline ends came to 17 bases. The CDR3 length is 16 residues. Per the germline V gene, CDR1 is WSHSY and CDR2 is SAAADI. The DNA of the CDR3 is TGCGCCAGCAGTGCGGAACAGGGAGCTCTGTACAATGAGCAGTTCTTC. Amino acids: CASSAEQGALYNEQFF.

This clonotype has more than one count but fewer than ten. V usage is TRBV30 and J usage is TRBJ1-1, with TRBD1 identical over 9 bases. V shed 1 base, J shed 6 bases, and the junction held 9 bases outside the gene matches. This CDR3 contains 15 residues. Germline CDR1 reads GTSNPN; CDR2 reads SVGIG (reference sequence). The CDR3 DNA reads TGTGCCTGGAGTGACCCAGACAGGGGGACGGCTGAAGCTTTCTTT. This translates into CAWSDPDRGTAEAFF.

The rearrangement links TRBV4-3 to TRBJ2-7; possibly TRBD2 for D (5 bases). The CDR3 is 15 amino acids. The V gene's germline CDR1 is LGHNA and CDR2 YSLEER. V gave up 4 bases and J gave up 2 bases, with 15 bases separating them. Here the CDR3 reads CASSRGEGGTYEQYF. CDR3 in DNA: TGCGCCAGCAGCCGGGGAGAGGGTGGCACCTACGAGCAGTACTTC.

The CDR3 sequence is CASRTGRDYQETQYF. CDR3 DNA: TGTGCCAGCAGGACCGGTCGGGACTACCAAGAGACCCAGTACTTC. The chain couples TRBV28 to TRBJ2-5; possibly TRBD2 for D (6 bases). Germline V gene data show CDR1 as MDHEN and CDR2 as SYDVKM. The germline V and J ends were trimmed by 6 bases and 0 bases, with 14 bases remaining between them. The CDR3 totals 15 residues.

The sample holds one count of this clonotype. The rearrangement uses TRBV25-1 and TRBJ2-3, with 7 bases that match TRBD2. The J segment lost 0 bases and the V segment lost 3 bases, leaving 9 bases of the junction unmatched. This CDR3 region has 17 residues. CDR1 is MGHDK and CDR2 is SYGVNS in the germline V gene. The DNA of the CDR3 is TGTGCCAGCAGTGACCCCAAGACTAGCAGAAGCACAGATACGCAGTATTTT. Its translation: CASSDPKTSRSTDTQYF.

V usage is TRBV12-3 or TRBV12-4 and J usage is TRBJ1-3, with D tentatively TRBD1 (5 bases). This CDR3 contains 14 residues. The V end was cut by 5 bases, the J end by 9 bases, with 17 bases between. In DNA, the CDR3 is TGTGCCAGCAGTGGGGACGGAGTGGTGGGCACCATATATTTT. Encoded protein: CASSGDGVVGTIYF.

The chain is built from TRBV5-4 and TRBJ2-1, with TRBD2 matching 9 bases. V lost 2 bases to trimming and J lost 14 bases; unmatched junction nucleotides: 8. Germline V gives CDR1 SGHNT, CDR2 YYREEE (reference sequence). The CDR3 length is 13 residues. Here the CDR3 DNA reads TGTGCCAGCAGCTTATCTCAGCGGGAGGTCGAGTTCTTC. This codes for CASSLSQREVEFF.

This clonotype was counted many times. The chain combines TRBV20-1 with TRBJ2-5, with D unresolved. This CDR3 has 11 residues. In germline, CDR1 is DFQATT, CDR2 SNEGSKA (reference sequence). The V end was cut by 5 bases, the J end by 4 bases, with 8 bases between. The CDR3, as DNA: TGCAGTGCTCACTGGGGAGAGACCCAGTACTTC. Its translation: CSAHWGETQYF.

This clonotype appeared a few times. The chain is built from TRBV7-9 and TRBJ2-7, with D unresolved. The germline CDR1 and CDR2 sequences are SEHNR and FQNEAQ (reference sequence). With 5 bases removed from V and 5 bases from J, the gap between germline ends came to 13 bases. The CDR3 spans 13 residues. The CDR3 here is CASSPTLSHEQYF. The CDR3 DNA sequence: TGTGCCAGCAGCCCTACTCTTTCCCACGAGCAGTACTTC.

The chain uses TRBV6-2 or TRBV6-3 and TRBJ2-1, with 10 bases matching TRBD2. Germline CDR1 and CDR2: MNHEY and SVGEGT. This CDR3 is built from 14 residues. Trimming cost V 5 bases and J 8 bases; bases outside gene matches: 6. This chain's CDR3 is CASSAGLAVDEQFF. The CDR3 bases are TGTGCCAGCAGTGCAGGACTAGCGGTGGATGAGCAGTTCTTC.

This clonotype was counted a few times. The chain uses TRBV7-9 and TRBJ2-4; D not resolved. There are 15 residues in the CDR3. V dropped 2 bases and J dropped 6 bases, with 14 bases sitting between them. Germline loops: CDR1 SEHNR, CDR2 FQNEAQ (reference sequence). The CDR3 bases are TGTGCCAGCAGCTTAAGAGACCCAATAGGAAACATTCAGTACTTC. Protein: CASSLRDPIGNIQYF.

This rearrangement joins TRBV19 to TRBJ2-7; D possibly uses TRBD1 or TRBD2 (5 bases each). From germline, CDR1 is LNHDA and CDR2 SQIVND (reference sequence). CDR3 length equals 16 residues. Trimming removed 11 bases at V and 3 bases at J, with 26 bases between. DNA for the CDR3: TGTGCCGGCTTTGGGACCGCAGGAAGATCTCACTACGAGCAGTACTTC. It yields the protein CAGFGTAGRSHYEQYF.

This clonotype appeared many times. The chain couples TRBV7-6 to TRBJ2-1, with 7 bases fitting TRBD1. CDR1 SGHVS and CDR2 FNYEAQ come from the germline V gene. Germline trimming cut 1 base from V and 9 bases from J; bases unmatched to any gene: 6. The CDR3 is made up of 14 amino acids. CDR3 nucleotide sequence: TGTGCCAGCAGCTTAGATGTAGGGGGCACTGAGCAGTTCTTC. This translates into CASSLDVGGTEQFF.

Ten or more counts support this clonotype. The rearrangement links TRBV4-2 to TRBJ2-7; D is unresolved. V shed 0 bases and J shed 0 bases, with 12 bases lying between them. Germline assignment: CDR1 LGHNA and CDR2 YNFKEQ. The CDR3 sequence is 16 residues long. In DNA, the CDR3 is TGTGCCAGCAGCCAAGACCCTATCGATAGCTCCTACGAGCAGTACTTC. It encodes CASSQDPIDSSYEQYF.

J is TRBJ2-7 and V is TRBV9; TRBD2 aligns across 8 bases. The V segment lost 3 bases and the J segment 7 bases; nucleotides outside the gene matches: 15. Germline-derived CDR1 and CDR2 are SGDLS and YYNGEE. The CDR3 extends over 16 amino acids. Written as DNA, the CDR3 is TGTGCCAGCAGCGGCCGCGGGGGGTTCCGGGTTGAAGAGCAGTACTTC. It is translated as CASSGRGGFRVEEQYF.

This clonotype occurred many times. This chain links TRBV12-5 with TRBJ1-3; 8 nucleotides line up with TRBD1. V lost 4 bases to trimming and J lost 3 bases; unmatched junction nucleotides: 5. In germline, CDR1 is LGHNT, CDR2 FRNRAP. The CDR3 length is 15 residues. In DNA form, the CDR3 reads TGTGCTAGTGGTTCAGGACAGGGCGGTGGAAACACCATATATTTT. It yields the protein CASGSGQGGGNTIYF.

V is TRBV21-1 and J is TRBJ2-1; the table's D call of TRBD2 was not tested on the DNA. TRBV21-1 is given as a pseudogene. This CDR3 is built from 15 residues. As DNA, the CDR3 is TGTGCCAGCAGCAAAGAAGTTCTAGCGAGGGGTGAGCAGTTCTTC. Translation gives CASSKEVLARGEQFF.

The V and J genes are TRBV27 and TRBJ2-1; 8 bases line up with TRBD2. The length of the CDR3 is 12 residues. The V gene's germline CDR1 is MNHEY and CDR2 SMNVEV (reference sequence). The ends lost 8 bases at V and 6 bases at J; junction bases unmatched: 3. The CDR3 nucleotides read TGTGCCAGCTCGGCGGGAGGCAATGAGCAGTTCTTC. It is translated as CASSAGGNEQFF.

This clonotype was counted ten times or more. The chain has TRBV10-2 and TRBJ2-7; D is ambiguous. There are 10 residues in the CDR3. V shed 6 bases and J shed 3 bases, with 3 bases lying between them. CDR1 is WSHSY and CDR2 is SAAADI in the germline V gene. The DNA for the CDR3 is TGCGCCAGCAGGGACTACGAGCAGTACTTC. Translated: CASRDYEQYF.